These T cell receptor beta chains were read from a single sample in a study of T cells after posttransplantation cyclophosphamide. TCRdb keeps only in-frame clones here, not all; method: immunoSEQ multiplex PCR. Observed in the sample are over 10,000 clones, none of them singletons. The source was PBMCs, collected after allogeneic stem cell transplant with posttransplant cyclophosphamide. Every receptor here comes from a female patient between 40 and 50 years old who received an allogeneic stem cell transplant from an unrelated donor, was CMV-positive, and had acute GVHD only. Part of the T cells may come from the graft donor. Each CDR3 is given with its conserved first and last residue. A D gene is named only where the DNA matches it firmly. Rows give clone size only sometimes, using once, few, many, or a class for an expanded clone.

TRBJ2-3 | - | many | TRBV5-8 | TGTGCCAGCAGGGGACTCGAAACCACAGATACGCAGTATTTT | CASRGLETTDTQYF
TRBJ2-7 | TRBD2 | many | TRBV28 | TGTGCCAGCAGTCCCCCTTCCGGGACTAGCGGCTCCTACGAGCAGTACTTC | CASSPPSGTSGSYEQYF
TRBJ1-4 | TRBD1 | many | TRBV5-1 | TGCGCCAGCAGCTTTACTCAGGGGGCAATAGAAAAACTGTTTTTT | CASSFTQGAIEKLFF
TRBJ2-1 | TRBD2 | few | TRBV25-1 | TGTGCCAGCAGTACTCGACTAGCGGGAGATCTGGCGTACAATGAGCAGTTCTTC | CASSTRLAGDLAYNEQFF
TRBJ1-6 | - | few | TRBV4-1 | TGCGCCAGCAGCCCCGGGACCGGAGGGTCACCCCTCCACTTT | CASSPGTGGSPLHF
TRBJ1-2 | - | many | TRBV4-2 | TGTGCCAGCAGCCAAGATCCTCGGGGGGCGAGCTATGGCTACACCTTC | CASSQDPRGASYGYTF
TRBJ2-5 | TRBD2 | - | TRBV19 | TGTGCCAGTAGTATAGGGACTAGCGGGACTGAGACCCAGTACTTC | CASSIGTSGTETQYF
TRBJ1-2 | TRBD1 | many | TRBV6-1 | TGTGCCAGCAGTCAACGGACAGGGGGCCTCTATGGCTACACCTTC | CASSQRTGGLYGYTF
TRBJ1-4 | - | many | TRBV6-4 | TGTGCCAGCAGTGACGCCCACCCAGGGTATGGGGAACTGTTTTTT | CASSDAHPGYGELFF
TRBJ2-2 | - | many | TRBV2 | TGTGCCAGCAGTGGAATGGGGGGAGACACCGGGGAGCTGTTTTTT | CASSGMGGDTGELFF
TRBJ2-5 | TRBD1 | many | TRBV11-2 | TGTGCCAGCAGCTTAGATCTAACAGGGGCTGCAGAGACCCAGTACTTC | CASSLDLTGAAETQYF
TRBJ2-7 | TRBD2 | many | TRBV6-5 | TGTGCCAGCAGTTCCCCGAGCGGGGTGTCCTACGAGCAGTACTTC | CASSSPSGVSYEQYF
TRBJ1-5 | - | many | TRBV19 | TGTGCCAGTAGTGTTACAAAAAATCAGCCCCAGCATTTT | CASSVTKNQPQHF
TRBJ1-2 | TRBD1 | - | TRBV28 | TGTGCCAGCAGTTTATTAGAAACAGGGGGGCATGGCTACACCTTC | CASSLLETGGHGYTF
TRBJ2-7 | TRBD2 | many | TRBV30 | TGTGCCTGGACCGCTGGGACTAGCGGTTACGAGCAGTACTTC | CAWTAGTSGYEQYF
TRBJ2-7 | - | many | TRBV11-2 | TGTGCCAGCAGCTATCTCGTGACTGGGAGCTACGAGCAGTACTTC | CASSYLVTGSYEQYF
TRBJ2-1 | TRBD2 | many | TRBV9 | TGTGCCAGCAGTGTACTAGCGGGGGTCTACAATGAGCAGTTCTTC | CASSVLAGVYNEQFF
TRBJ2-7 | - | few | TRBV5-6 | TGTGCCAGCAGCTTCTTCGGGGCTCGGGGGAGTGGCGAGCAGTACTTC | CASSFFGARGSGEQYF
TRBJ2-3 | - | few | TRBV29-1 | TGCAGCGTTGTAAACACAGATACGCAGTATTTT | CSVVNTDTQYF
TRBJ2-3 | - | few | TRBV7-9 | TGTGCCAGCAGCTTAGATGAGGTGAGCGCCCGCACAGATACGCAGTATTTT | CASSLDEVSARTDTQYF
TRBJ2-7 | TRBD2 | few | TRBV4-2 | TGTGCCAGCAGCCAAGGAGCGGGAGGGCCCTACGAGCAGTACTTC | CASSQGAGGPYEQYF
TRBJ2-5 | TRBD1 | few | TRBV5-4 | TGTGCCAGCAGCTCGAAAGACAGGGTTGAGACCCAGTACTTC | CASSSKDRVETQYF
TRBJ1-5 | - | many | TRBV19 | TGTGCCAGTAGTACCCCACCGGGGCAGCCCCAGCATTTT | CASSTPPGQPQHF
TRBJ2-1 | TRBD2 | many | TRBV28 | TGTGCCAGCACCTTGGAACTAGCGGGAGGGCCAGGGGAGCAGTTCTTC | CASTLELAGGPGEQFF
TRBJ1-3 | - | many | TRBV7-3 | TGTGCCAGCAGCGCTACAGGGCCCGGAAACACCATATATTTT | CASSATGPGNTIYF
TRBJ1-6 | - | many | TRBV6-5 | TGTGCCAGCAGCAAGGGGGGGCGAGGAAATTCACCCCTCCACTTT | CASSKGGRGNSPLHF
TRBJ2-7 | - | - | TRBV4-2 | TGTGCCAGCAGCCTCGAGTCTTTAGGGGATAGGGAGCAGTACTTC | CASSLESLGDREQYF
TRBJ2-7 | - | many | TRBV2 | TGTGCCAGCAGGAGGACAGATACCTACGAGCAGTACTTC | CASRRTDTYEQYF
TRBJ2-5 | - | many | TRBV6-7 | TGTGCCAGCAGTTACGTCGCAGGGCGAGAGACCCAGTACTTC | CASSYVAGRETQYF
TRBJ2-1 | TRBD1 | many | TRBV19 | TGTGCCAGTACCGCACAGGGGGCGCGTTCCTACAATGAGCAGTTCTTC | CASTAQGARSYNEQFF
TRBJ1-5 | TRBD1 | many | TRBV28 | TGTGCCAGTACAGGGGGCTCTTATCAGCCCCAGCATTTT | CASTGGSYQPQHF
TRBJ1-4 | TRBD1 | many | TRBV27 | TGTGCCAGCAGTCCATACGGCAGGGGGGTGCTCAATGAAAAACTGTTTTTT | CASSPYGRGVLNEKLFF
TRBJ2-5 | - | many | TRBV30 | TGTGCCTGGAGAAAGGGACTGTATGGCTACCAAGAGACCCAGTACTTC | CAWRKGLYGYQETQYF
TRBJ2-3 | - | - | TRBV7-2 | TGTGCCAGCAGCCCTGGGACTTTGGCAGATACGCAGTATTTT | CASSPGTLADTQYF
TRBJ2-3 | TRBD1 | few | TRBV28 | TGTGCCAGCACCCCCCCCGGACAGGCTATTAGCACAGATACGCAGTATTTT | CASTPPGQAISTDTQYF
TRBJ1-4 | TRBD1 | many | TRBV25-1 | TGTGCCAGCAGTGAGGGGACAGGGTATGAAAAACTGTTTTTT | CASSEGTGYEKLFF
TRBJ2-3 | TRBD2 | few | TRBV4-1 | TGCGCCAGCAGCCCACGACTAGCGGCCATCACAGATACGCAGTATTTT | CASSPRLAAITDTQYF
TRBJ1-1 | TRBD1 | many | TRBV2 | TGTGCCAGCAGGGCGGGACAGGGGGCGATTCGGCAGACTGAAGCTTTCTTT | CASRAGQGAIRQTEAFF
TRBJ1-3 | - | many | TRBV6-1 | TGTGCCAGCAGTTTAATCGGCTCTGGAAACACCATATATTTT | CASSLIGSGNTIYF
TRBJ2-3 | TRBD2 | few | TRBV7-3 | TGTGCCAGCAGCCAAAGACTAGCGGGGCCCACAGATACGCAGTATTTT | CASSQRLAGPTDTQYF
TRBJ2-7 | TRBD1 | - | TRBV6-1 | TGTGCCAGCAAGGGGGACAGAAATCCCTACGAGCAGTACTTC | CASKGDRNPYEQYF
TRBJ1-2 | - | few | TRBV30 | TGTGCCTGGAGTCTTCTTCAGGGGAATGGCTACACCTTC | CAWSLLQGNGYTF
TRBJ2-5 | - | - | TRBV28 | TGTGCCAGCAGTCGACAGGCCCCATGGACCCAGTACTTC | CASSRQAPWTQYF
TRBJ1-1 | - | many | TRBV5-5 | TGTGCCAGCAGCTTACAGGGAATGAACACTGAAGCTTTCTTT | CASSLQGMNTEAFF
TRBJ1-2 | - | many | TRBV28 | TGTGCCAGCAGTTTAGTCAGTCACGTAGGCTACACCTTC | CASSLVSHVGYTF
TRBJ1-1 | - | many | TRBV19 | TGTGCCAGTACGATTTCGAGTATTCGGAACACTGAAGCTTTCTTT | CASTISSIRNTEAFF
TRBJ2-5 | - | - | TRBV6-6 | TGTGCCAGCAGTTACTCACTAGGCCCAGAGACCCAGTACTTC | CASSYSLGPETQYF
TRBJ2-2 | TRBD2 | - | TRBV29-1 | TGCAGCGTGGGACTAGCGGGAGGTCCTCACACCGGGGAGCTGTTTTTT | CSVGLAGGPHTGELFF
TRBJ1-4 | - | many | TRBV27 | TGTGCCAGCAGTTCCCCCTCGGGAGAGGGCTGGGAGGAAAAACTGTTTTTT | CASSSPSGEGWEEKLFF
TRBJ2-2 | TRBD1 | many | TRBV6-5 | TGTGCCAGCACCGCTGGACAGGGGAGCGCCGGGGAGCTGTTTTTT | CASTAGQGSAGELFF
TRBJ1-2 | TRBD1 | many | TRBV7-2 | TGTGCCAGCAGCCGAGACGGGGACAGGCTTAACTATGGCTACACCTTC | CASSRDGDRLNYGYTF
TRBJ1-2 | TRBD1 | few | TRBV28 | TGTGCCAGCAGCACCGGGACAGGGGTTATTGCGGGTGGCTACACCTTC | CASSTGTGVIAGGYTF
TRBJ1-2 | - | - | TRBV28 | TGTGCCAGCAGTTTACCCGGCGGCGGACTTAACTATGGCTACACCTTC | CASSLPGGGLNYGYTF
TRBJ1-2 | - | few | TRBV5-1 | TGCGCCAGCAGCTTGGAATCGGGGTACTATGGCTACACCTTC | CASSLESGYYGYTF